These 6 T cell receptor beta chains originate from one sample sequenced in a study of early T cells in non-severe SARS-CoV-2 infection. TCRdb re-called the 5' RACE reads with MiXCR, one entry per CDR3 protein. In the table there are 97,000 or so distinct CDR3 sequences, approximately 10% of which are singletons. The sample consisted of whole blood, taken at baseline. The source is an adult who was a healthcare worker with PCR-confirmed SARS-CoV-2 infection or an uninfected control (not recorded which).

This clonotype was counted between two and nine times. The rearrangement links TRBV19 to TRBJ1-5, with D perhaps matching TRBD1 (6 bases). Trimming removed 3 bases at V and 3 bases at J, with 12 bases between. In germline, CDR1 is LNHDA, CDR2 SQIVND (reference sequence). The CDR3 is made up of 15 amino acids. The CDR3, as DNA: TGTGCCAGTAGTATTGGGGGCTATGACAATCAGCCCCAGCATTTT. This gives the protein CASSIGGYDNQPQHF.

The table lists this clonotype with a few counts. The chain carries TRBV7-9 and TRBJ2-3; 7 nucleotides align to TRBD1. The V gene end was trimmed by 3 bases and the J gene end by 2 bases; junction bases not matched to a gene: 5. The germline CDR1 and CDR2 sequences are SEHNR and FQNEAQ (reference sequence). The CDR3 covers 15 residues. As DNA, the CDR3 is TGTGCCAGCAGCTTCGTGACAGGGTCCACAGATACGCAGTATTTT. As protein: CASSFVTGSTDTQYF.

This clonotype was recorded many times. This chain uses TRBV6-2 or TRBV6-3 with TRBJ2-2; no firm D call. V was shortened by 2 bases and J by 7 bases, with 8 bases between the two germline ends. The CDR3 consists of 13 residues. Germline values: CDR1 MNHEY, CDR2 SVGEGT. CDR3 sequence: CASSYGAYGELFF. In DNA, the CDR3 is TGTGCCAGCAGTTACGGAGCTTACGGGGAGCTGTTTTTT.

This clonotype was observed many times. J is TRBJ2-7 and V is TRBV6-1; 8 bases are a match to TRBD1. CDR1 and CDR2 from the germline V gene are MNHNS and SASEGT. This CDR3 region has 12 residues. With V trimmed by 6 bases and J by 4 bases, 2 bases remained unmatched. The CDR3 nucleotides read TGTGCCAGCAGGAGACAGGGGTACGAGCAGTACTTC. Protein sequence: CASRRQGYEQYF.

This clonotype was observed a few times. V and J are TRBV10-2 and TRBJ2-7; D assignment may be TRBD1 or TRBD2 (6 bases each). The CDR3 sequence is 13 residues long. Looked up from germline, CDR1 is WSHSY and CDR2 is SAAADI. Trimming removed 7 bases from V and 6 bases from J, with 16 bases in between. The DNA for the CDR3 is TGCGCCAGCAATAACGCCAGGGGAGGCGAGCAGTACTTC. This gives the protein CASNNARGGEQYF.

This clonotype was seen more than once but under ten times. This chain joins TRBV5-1 and TRBJ1-5; D gene ambiguous. Per germline, CDR1 SGHRS and CDR2 YFSETQ. This CDR3 spans 14 amino acids. The germline V and J ends were trimmed by 0 bases and 5 bases, with 9 bases remaining between them. CDR3: CASSLDASHQPQHF. CDR3 nucleotides: TGCGCCAGCAGCTTGGACGCATCCCATCAGCCCCAGCATTTT.